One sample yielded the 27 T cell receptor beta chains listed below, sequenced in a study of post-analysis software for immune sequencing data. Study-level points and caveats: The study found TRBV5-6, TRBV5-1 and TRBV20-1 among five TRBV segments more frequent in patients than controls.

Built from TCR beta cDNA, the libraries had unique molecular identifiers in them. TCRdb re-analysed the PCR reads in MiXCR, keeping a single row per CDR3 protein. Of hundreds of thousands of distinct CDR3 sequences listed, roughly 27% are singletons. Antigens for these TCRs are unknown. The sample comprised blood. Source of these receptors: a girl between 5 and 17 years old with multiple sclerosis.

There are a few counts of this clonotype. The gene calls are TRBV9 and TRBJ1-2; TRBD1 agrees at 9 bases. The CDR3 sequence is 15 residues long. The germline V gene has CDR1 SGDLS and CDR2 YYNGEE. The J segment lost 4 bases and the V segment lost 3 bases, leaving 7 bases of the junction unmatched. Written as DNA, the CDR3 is TGTGCCAGCAGCGCACAGGGGGCTCGTGGCTATGGCTACACCTTC. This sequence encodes CASSAQGARGYGYTF.

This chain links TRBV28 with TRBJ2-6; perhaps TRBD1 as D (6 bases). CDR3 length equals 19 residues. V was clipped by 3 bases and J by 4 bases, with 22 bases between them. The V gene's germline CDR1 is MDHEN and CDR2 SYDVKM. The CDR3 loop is CASSFSSVGQKSGANVLTF. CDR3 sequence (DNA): TGTGCCAGCAGTTTCTCCAGTGTCGGACAGAAATCAGGGGCCAACGTCCTGACTTTC.

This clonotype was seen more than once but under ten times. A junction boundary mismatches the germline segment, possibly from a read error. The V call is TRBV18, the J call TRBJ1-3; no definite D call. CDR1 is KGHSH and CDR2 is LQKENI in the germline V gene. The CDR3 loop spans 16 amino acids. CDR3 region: CVSSPKIGSSGNTIYF. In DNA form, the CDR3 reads TGTGTCAGCTCACCTAAGATCGGGAGCTCTGGAAACACCATATATTTT.

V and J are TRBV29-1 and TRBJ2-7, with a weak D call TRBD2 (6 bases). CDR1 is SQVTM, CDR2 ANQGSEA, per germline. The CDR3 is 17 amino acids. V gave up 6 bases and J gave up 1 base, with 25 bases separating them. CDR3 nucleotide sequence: TGCAGCGTGAAGGGCGGGGTTGGGTTACCACCGTCCTACGAGCAGTACTTC. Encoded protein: CSVKGGVGLPPSYEQYF.

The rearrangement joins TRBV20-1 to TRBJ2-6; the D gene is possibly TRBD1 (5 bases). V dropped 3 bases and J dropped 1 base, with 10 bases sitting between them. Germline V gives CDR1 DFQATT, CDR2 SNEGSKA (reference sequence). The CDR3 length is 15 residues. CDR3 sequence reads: CSARGRVSGANVLTF. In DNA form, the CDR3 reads TGCAGTGCTAGGGGGCGCGTTTCTGGGGCCAACGTCCTGACTTTC.

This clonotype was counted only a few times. The DNA for the CDR3 is TGTGCCAGCAGTTTATCACGACGGGGCCTCGCCAGGGAGGTTTCACCCCTCCACTTT. This gives the protein CASSLSRRGLAREVSPLHF. This chain joins TRBV27 and TRBJ1-6, with TRBD1 as a possible D gene (5 bases). Germline CDR1 and CDR2: MNHEY and SMNVEV (reference sequence). The length of the CDR3 is 19 residues. The ends were cut back, 0 bases at V and 9 bases at J, with 24 bases in the middle.

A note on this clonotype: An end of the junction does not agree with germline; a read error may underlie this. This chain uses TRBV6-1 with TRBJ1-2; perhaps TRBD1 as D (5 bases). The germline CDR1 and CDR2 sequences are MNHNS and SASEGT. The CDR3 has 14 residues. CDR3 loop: CTSSEDSWGYGYTF. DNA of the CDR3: TGTACCAGCAGTGAAGACAGCTGGGGGTATGGCTACACCTTC.

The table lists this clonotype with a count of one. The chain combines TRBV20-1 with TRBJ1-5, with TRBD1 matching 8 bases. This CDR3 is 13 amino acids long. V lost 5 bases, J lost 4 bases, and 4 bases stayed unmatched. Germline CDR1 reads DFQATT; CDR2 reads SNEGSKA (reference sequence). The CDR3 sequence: CSAPGQENQPQHF. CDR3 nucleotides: TGCAGTGCTCCGGGACAGGAAAATCAGCCCCAGCATTTT.

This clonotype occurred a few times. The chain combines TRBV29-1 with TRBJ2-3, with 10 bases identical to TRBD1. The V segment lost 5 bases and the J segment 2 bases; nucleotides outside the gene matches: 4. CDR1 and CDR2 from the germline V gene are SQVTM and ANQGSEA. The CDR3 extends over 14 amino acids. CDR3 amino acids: CSVWDRGPTDTQYF. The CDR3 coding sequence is TGCAGCGTTTGGGACAGGGGTCCCACAGATACGCAGTATTTT.

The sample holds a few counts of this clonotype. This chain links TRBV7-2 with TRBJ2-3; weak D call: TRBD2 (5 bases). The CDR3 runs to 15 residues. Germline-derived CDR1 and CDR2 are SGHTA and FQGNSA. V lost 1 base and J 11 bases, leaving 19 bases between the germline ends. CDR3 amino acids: CASSLEAGELVGQYF. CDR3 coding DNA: TGTGCCAGCAGCTTAGAGGCCGGGGAGCTTGTGGGGCAGTATTTT.

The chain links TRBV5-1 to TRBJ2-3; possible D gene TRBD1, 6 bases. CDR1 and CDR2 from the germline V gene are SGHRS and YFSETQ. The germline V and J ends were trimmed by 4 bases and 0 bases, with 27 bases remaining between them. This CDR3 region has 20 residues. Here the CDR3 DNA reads TGCGCCAGCAGCGAACACGTACTTACAGGGACGGACGCTAGCACAGATACGCAGTATTTT. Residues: CASSEHVLTGTDASTDTQYF.

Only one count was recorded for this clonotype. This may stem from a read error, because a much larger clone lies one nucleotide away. The CDR3 region is CSAPMGQTQYF. In DNA form, the CDR3 reads TGCAGTGCTCCGATGGGGCAGACCCAGTACTTC. The genes are TRBV20-1 and TRBJ2-7, with a possible D match to TRBD1 (5 bases). The end of the DNA is better explained by TRBJ2-5, so the J call may be wrong. The CDR3 is made up of 11 amino acids. Germline V gives CDR1 DFQATT, CDR2 SNEGSKA (reference sequence).

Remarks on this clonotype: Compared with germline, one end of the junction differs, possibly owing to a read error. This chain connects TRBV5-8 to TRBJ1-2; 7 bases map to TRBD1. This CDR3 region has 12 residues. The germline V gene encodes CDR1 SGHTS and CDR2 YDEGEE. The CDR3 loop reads CASSGTDYGCTF. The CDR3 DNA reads TGTGCCAGCAGCGGGACAGACTATGGCTGCACCTTC. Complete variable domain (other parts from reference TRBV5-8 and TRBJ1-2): EAGVTQSPTHLIKTRGQQATLRCSPISGHTSVYWYQQALGLGLQFLLWYDEGEERNRGNFPPRFSGRQFPNYSSELNVNALELEDSALYLCASSGTDYGCTFGSGTRLTVV.

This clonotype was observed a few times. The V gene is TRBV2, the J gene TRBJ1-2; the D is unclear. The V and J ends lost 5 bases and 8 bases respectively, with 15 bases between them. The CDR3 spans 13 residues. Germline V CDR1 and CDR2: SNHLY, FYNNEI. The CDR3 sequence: CASSSGNAFGYTF. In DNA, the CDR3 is TGTGCCAGCAGTTCCGGGAACGCATTCGGCTACACCTTC.

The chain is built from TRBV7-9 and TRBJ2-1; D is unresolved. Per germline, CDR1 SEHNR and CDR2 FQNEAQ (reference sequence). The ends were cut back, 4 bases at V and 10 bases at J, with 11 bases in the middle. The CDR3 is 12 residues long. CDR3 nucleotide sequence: TGTGCCAGCAGCTATCAAGGCCCCGAGCAGTTCTTC. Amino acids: CASSYQGPEQFF.

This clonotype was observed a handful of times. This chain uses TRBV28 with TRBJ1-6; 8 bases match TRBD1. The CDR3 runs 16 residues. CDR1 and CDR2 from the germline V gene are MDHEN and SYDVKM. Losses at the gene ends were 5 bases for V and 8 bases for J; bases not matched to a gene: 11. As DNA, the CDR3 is TGTGCCAGCAGTCCTACAGGGGGAAGAGCCTATTCACCCCTCCACTTT. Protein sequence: CASSPTGGRAYSPLHF. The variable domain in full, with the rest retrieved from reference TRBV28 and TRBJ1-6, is DVKVTQSSRYLVKRTGEKVFLECVQDMDHENMFWYRQDPGLGLRLIYFSYDVKMKEKGDIPEGYSVSREKKERFSLILESASTNQTSMYLCASSPTGGRAYSPLHFGNGTRLTVT.

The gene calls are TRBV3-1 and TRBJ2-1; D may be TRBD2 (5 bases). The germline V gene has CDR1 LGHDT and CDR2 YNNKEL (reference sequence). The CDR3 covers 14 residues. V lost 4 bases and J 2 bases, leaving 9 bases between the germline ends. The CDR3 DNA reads TGTGCCAGCAGCCTTAGCGATCCCTACAATGAGCAGTTCTTC. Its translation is CASSLSDPYNEQFF.

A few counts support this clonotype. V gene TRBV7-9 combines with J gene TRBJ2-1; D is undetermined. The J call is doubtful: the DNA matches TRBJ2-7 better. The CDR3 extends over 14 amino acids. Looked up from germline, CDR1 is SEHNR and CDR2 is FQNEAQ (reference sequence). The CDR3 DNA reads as TGTGCCAGCAGCTTACGCGGTTCCTACAATGAGCAGTACTTC. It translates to CASSLRGSYNEQYF.

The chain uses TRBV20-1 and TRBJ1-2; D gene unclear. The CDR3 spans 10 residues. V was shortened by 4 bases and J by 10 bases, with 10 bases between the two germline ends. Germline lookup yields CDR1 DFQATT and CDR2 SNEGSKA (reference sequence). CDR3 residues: CSATLGDYTF. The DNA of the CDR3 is TGCAGTGCTACCCTTGGGGACTACACCTTC.

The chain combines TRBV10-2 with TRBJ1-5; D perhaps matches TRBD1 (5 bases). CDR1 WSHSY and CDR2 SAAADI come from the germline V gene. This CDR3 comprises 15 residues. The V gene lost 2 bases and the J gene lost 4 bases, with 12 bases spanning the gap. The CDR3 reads CASSEPGGANQPQHF. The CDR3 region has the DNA TGCGCCAGCAGTGAGCCGGGAGGGGCGAATCAGCCCCAGCATTTT.

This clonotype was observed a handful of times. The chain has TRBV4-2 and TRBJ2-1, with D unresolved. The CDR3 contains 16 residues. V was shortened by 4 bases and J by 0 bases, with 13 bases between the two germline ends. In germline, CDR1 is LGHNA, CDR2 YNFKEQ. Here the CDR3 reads CASSRLGEPSYNEQFF. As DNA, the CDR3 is TGTGCCAGCAGCCGGCTGGGCGAGCCCTCCTACAATGAGCAGTTCTTC.

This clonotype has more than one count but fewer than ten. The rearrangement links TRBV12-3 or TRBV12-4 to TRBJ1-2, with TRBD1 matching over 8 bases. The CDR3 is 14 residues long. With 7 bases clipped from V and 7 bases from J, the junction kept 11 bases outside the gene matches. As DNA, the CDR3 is TGTGCCAGCAACCGAAGGACAGGGATGAGTGGCTACACCTTC. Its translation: CASNRRTGMSGYTF.

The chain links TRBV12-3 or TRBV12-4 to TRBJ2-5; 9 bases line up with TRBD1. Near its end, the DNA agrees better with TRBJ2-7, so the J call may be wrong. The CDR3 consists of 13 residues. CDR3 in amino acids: CASRWTGDYEQYF. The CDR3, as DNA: TGTGCCAGCAGATGGACAGGGGACTACGAGCAGTACTTC.

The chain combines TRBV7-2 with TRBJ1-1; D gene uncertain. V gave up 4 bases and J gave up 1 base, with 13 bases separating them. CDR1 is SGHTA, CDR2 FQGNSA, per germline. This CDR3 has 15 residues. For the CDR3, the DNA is TGTGCCAGCAGCTCGTTTCTCGCTGGGAACACTGAAGCTTTCTTT. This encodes CASSSFLAGNTEAFF. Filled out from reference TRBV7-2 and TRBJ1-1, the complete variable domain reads GAGVSQSPSNKVTEKGKDVELRCDPISGHTALYWYRQSLGQGLEFLIYFQGNSAPDKSGLPSDRFSAERTGGSVSTLTIQRTQQEDSAVYLCASSSFLAGNTEAFFGQGTRLTVV.

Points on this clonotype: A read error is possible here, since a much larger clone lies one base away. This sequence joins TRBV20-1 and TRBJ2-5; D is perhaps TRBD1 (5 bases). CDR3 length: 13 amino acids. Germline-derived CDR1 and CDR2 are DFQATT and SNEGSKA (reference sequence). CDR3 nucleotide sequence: TGCAGTGTTAGAGTCCCAGGGTGGGAGACCCAGTACTTC. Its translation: CSVRVPGWETQYF.

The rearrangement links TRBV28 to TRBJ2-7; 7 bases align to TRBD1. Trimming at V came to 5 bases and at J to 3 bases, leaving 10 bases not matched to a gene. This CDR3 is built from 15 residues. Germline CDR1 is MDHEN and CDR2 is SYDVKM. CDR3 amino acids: CASSRWDSQNYEQYF. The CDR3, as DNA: TGTGCCAGCAGTCGCTGGGACAGCCAAAACTACGAGCAGTACTTC.

The CDR3 spells CASSSPGSDTQYF. CDR3 nucleotides: TGTGCCAGCAGTTCACCAGGGTCAGATACGCAGTATTTT. The chain joins TRBV28 to TRBJ2-3, with D possibly being TRBD1 (5 bases). The V and J ends lost 4 bases and 4 bases respectively, with 9 bases between them. The CDR3 extends over 13 amino acids. The germline V gene encodes CDR1 MDHEN and CDR2 SYDVKM.